This T cell receptor beta chain was sequenced for a study of cytomegalovirus exposure and HLA in healthy donors. V lost 3 bases, J lost 4 bases, and 9 bases stayed unmatched. The length of the CDR3 is 15 residues. Germline assignment: CDR1 MNHNS and CDR2 SASEGT. With regard to this clone: No antigen is known for it.

Study-wide results and limits: The availability of immune exposure information extended only to CMV serostatus. As a later analysis showed, a missense DCLRE1C variant was linked to trimming of TCR beta V- and J-genes.

Use of 60 Vbeta and 13 Jbeta primers characterized the PCR. The table came from immunoSEQ multiplex PCR; TCRdb's copy has only in-frame clones and leaves some out. The table gives fewer than 250,000 clones; the top ten clones make up roughly 0.98% of it. The TCR was taken from a woman aged 25 to 39 in good health and CMV-seropositive. Sample: PBMCs. The J gene is TRBJ2-7, the V gene TRBV6-1; 7 nucleotides agree with TRBD1. The CDR3: CASSDPSGTDYEQYF. CDR3 in DNA: TGTGCCAGCAGTGATCCCTCCGGGACAGATTACGAGCAGTACTTC.